These 23 T cell receptor beta chains share one sample of origin, sequenced in a study of T-cell reconstitution after alpha-beta-depleted transplantation in children. Unique molecular identifiers were used in preparing the TCRbeta library. TCRdb ran MiXCR on the PCR reads and lists one entry per CDR3 protein. The sample contains some 260,000 distinct CDR3 sequences, around 25% of which appear only once. Sample: PBMCs, mostly from graft donor cells, taken 360 days after TCRalphabeta/CD19-depleted stem cell transplant. These receptors were obtained from a female patient aged 2-9 years who had a stem cell transplant for congenital amegakaryocytic thrombocytopenia, so the T cells may come from the graft donor.

V and J are TRBV10-3 and TRBJ2-7; 8 positions match TRBD2. V lost 10 bases and J lost 4; bases outside the gene matches: 9. This CDR3 is built from 13 residues. Germline CDR1 reads ENHRY; CDR2 reads SYGVKD. The CDR3 is CASRAGDYYEQYF. For the CDR3, the DNA is TGTGCCAGTCGAGCGGGAGATTATTACGAGCAGTACTTC.

A few counts support this clonotype. The chain has TRBV12-3 or TRBV12-4 and TRBJ1-5, with TRBD1 matching over 7 bases. With 6 bases clipped from V and 0 bases from J, the junction kept 11 bases outside the gene matches. The CDR3 is 17 amino acids. CDR3: CASSPGDRQNSNQPQHF. CDR3 in DNA: TGTGCCAGCAGCCCAGGGGACAGACAAAATAGCAATCAGCCCCAGCATTTT.

There are a few counts of this clonotype. V and J are TRBV10-3 and TRBJ1-1; D gene unclear. The CDR3 totals 14 residues. Germline loops: CDR1 ENHRY, CDR2 SYGVKD. Trimming stripped 6 bases from V and 6 bases from J, with 17 bases between. CDR3 loop: CAIRQSAEVAEAFF. The CDR3 DNA reads TGTGCCATCAGACAGAGCGCCGAAGTCGCTGAAGCTTTCTTT.

This clonotype was counted a few times. V gene TRBV12-3 or TRBV12-4 combines with J gene TRBJ1-2, with 8 bases fitting TRBD1. The CDR3 runs to 15 residues. J gave up 7 bases and V 1 base, and 8 bases lay outside the gene matches. CDR3 amino acids: CASSLDTRTGFGYTF. The CDR3 DNA reads as TGTGCCAGCAGTTTAGATACCCGGACAGGGTTTGGCTACACCTTC.

The chain recombines TRBV5-4 with TRBJ1-5, with TRBD1 matching over 7 bases. Germline loops: CDR1 SGHNT, CDR2 YYREEE (reference sequence). V lost 4 bases, J lost 6 bases, and 7 bases stayed unmatched. The CDR3 has 14 amino acids. CDR3 region: CASSERQGPQPQHF. The CDR3 bases are TGTGCCAGCAGCGAGAGACAGGGACCTCAGCCCCAGCATTTT.

The rearrangement links TRBV5-1 to TRBJ2-1; maybe TRBD1 (5 bases). Trimming removed 0 bases from V and 9 bases from J, with 16 bases in between. The germline V gene encodes CDR1 SGHRS and CDR2 YFSETQ. There are 15 residues in the CDR3. As DNA, the CDR3 is TGCGCCAGCAGCTTGGGCCAGGGCTTATCGGGTGAGCAGTTCTTC. Translating gives CASSLGQGLSGEQFF.

The chain recombines TRBV6-5 with TRBJ2-3, with D perhaps matching TRBD1 (6 bases). Germline values: CDR1 MNHEY, CDR2 SVGAGI. This CDR3 is built from 16 residues. V was pared by 8 bases and J by 2 bases, with 20 bases between. CDR3 protein: CASGNRDTRTTDTQYF. The CDR3 DNA reads TGTGCCAGCGGTAACCGGGACACACGGACCACAGATACGCAGTATTTT.

In this sample, this clonotype turned up a few times. The CDR3 region has the DNA TGCAGTGCTAGTGTACCGGGCGTTGGGGAGCTGTTTTTT. This encodes CSASVPGVGELFF. The rearrangement uses TRBV20-1 and TRBJ2-2; D unresolved. The V end lost 3 bases, the J end lost 8 bases, and 13 bases lay between the germline ends. The CDR3 is 13 residues long. Germline loops: CDR1 DFQATT, CDR2 SNEGSKA (reference sequence).

This chain uses TRBV7-9 with TRBJ1-1, with D unclear. The CDR3 loop spans 16 amino acids. Looked up from germline, CDR1 is SEHNR and CDR2 is FQNEAQ (reference sequence). Trimming took off 3 bases at V and 2 bases at J, with 16 bases between the two ends. Written as DNA, the CDR3 is TGTGCCAGCAGCTTCGTGACGGCCGGGCCTAACACTGAAGCTTTCTTT. Translating gives CASSFVTAGPNTEAFF.

The V and J genes are TRBV14 and TRBJ2-7; 7 nucleotides agree with TRBD2. With 4 bases clipped from V and 4 bases from J, the junction kept 16 bases outside the gene matches. This CDR3 has 17 residues. Germline V gene lookup returns CDR1 SGHDN and CDR2 FVKESK. In nucleotides, the CDR3 is TGTGCCAGCAGCCGCGCTGGTTGGGGGACTAAAACGTACGAGCAGTACTTC. Encoded protein: CASSRAGWGTKTYEQYF.

The genes are TRBV29-1 and TRBJ2-1; 12 bases agree with TRBD2. The CDR3 is 16 residues long. CDR1 SQVTM and CDR2 ANQGSEA come from the germline V gene. V was pared by 6 bases and J by 8 bases, with 14 bases of the junction left unmatched. CDR3 sequence reads: CSVGITTSGRLHEQFF. As DNA, the CDR3 is TGCAGCGTGGGCATAACGACTAGCGGGAGATTGCATGAGCAGTTCTTC.

There are a few counts of this clonotype. The V and J genes are TRBV9 and TRBJ2-7; 12 nucleotides match TRBD2. The ends lost 0 bases at V and 7 bases at J; junction bases unmatched: 5. This CDR3 region has 15 residues. Germline loops: CDR1 SGDLS, CDR2 YYNGEE. This CDR3 reads CASSVGGLAGGEQYF. The CDR3 DNA reads TGTGCCAGCAGCGTAGGGGGGCTAGCGGGAGGGGAGCAGTACTTC.

Of note for this clonotype: One end of the junction varies from germline; a read error may be responsible. The chain carries TRBV6-6 and TRBJ1-1; D is unresolved. Germline CDR1 and CDR2: MNHNY and SVGAGI (reference sequence). The CDR3 spans 13 residues. CDR3 region: CGSSYGENTEAFF. CDR3 coding DNA: TGTGGCAGCAGTTACGGGGAGAATACTGAAGCTTTCTTT.

For the CDR3, the DNA is TGTGCCAGCAGTCGGACAGGGGATCTCCAAGAGACCCAGTACTTC. It translates to CASSRTGDLQETQYF. The genes are TRBV6-4 and TRBJ2-5, with 9 bases aligning to TRBD1. The CDR3 runs 15 residues. V gave up 5 bases and J gave up 1 base; unmatched junction bases: 5. From germline, CDR1 is MRHNA and CDR2 SNTAGT.

The V gene is TRBV29-1, the J gene TRBJ1-4, with no clear D. Germline assignment: CDR1 SQVTM and CDR2 ANQGSEA. V lost 6 bases and J lost 8, with 10 bases in between. The CDR3 covers 11 residues. Here the CDR3 DNA reads TGCAGCGTAAGGGAGACCGAAAAACTGTTTTTT. It is translated as CSVRETEKLFF.

This clonotype was counted only a few times. The chain is built from TRBV4-2 and TRBJ2-5; TRBD2 might be the D (5 bases). Germline loops: CDR1 LGHNA, CDR2 YNFKEQ. CDR3 length: 13 amino acids. V lost 4 bases to trimming and J lost 3 bases, with 9 bases between them. The CDR3 DNA reads as TGTGCCAGCAGCCTAGGGAGCAAAGAGACCCAGTACTTC. Protein product: CASSLGSKETQYF.

V usage is TRBV12-3 or TRBV12-4 and J usage is TRBJ1-2; the match to TRBD1 covers 12 bases. After removal of 1 base from V and 6 bases from J, the junction contained 3 bases not matched to a gene. CDR3 size: 15 residues. CDR3 residues: CASSLVGQGANGYTF. DNA of the CDR3: TGTGCCAGCAGTTTAGTGGGACAGGGGGCCAATGGCTACACCTTC.

There are a few counts of this clonotype. The V and J genes are TRBV3-1 and TRBJ1-1; tentative D call: TRBD1 (5 bases). The CDR3 has 15 amino acids. Germline CDR1 LGHDT, CDR2 YNNKEL (reference sequence). Trimming removed 4 bases from V and 2 bases from J, with 14 bases in between. This CDR3 is CASSPIGRGNTEAFF. DNA of the CDR3: TGTGCCAGCAGCCCAATTGGGAGGGGAAACACTGAAGCTTTCTTT.

This clonotype was detected a few times. This rearrangement joins TRBV6-1 to TRBJ1-5; D not certain. Trimming removed 2 bases from V and 7 bases from J, with 12 bases in between. The CDR3 extends over 14 amino acids. Germline CDR1 MNHNS, CDR2 SASEGT. The CDR3 sequence is CASSETAKSQPQHF. The CDR3 DNA is TGTGCCAGCAGTGAAACAGCGAAATCACAGCCCCAGCATTTT.

This chain links TRBV7-7 with TRBJ2-1; tentative D call: TRBD2 (6 bases). V shed 4 bases and J shed 14 bases, with 18 bases lying between them. CDR3 size: 13 residues. The germline CDR1 and CDR2 sequences are SSHAT and FNYEAQ (reference sequence). CDR3 residues: CASSSSLGGRKFF. The CDR3 DNA sequence: TGTGCCAGCAGCTCTAGCCTTGGGGGGAGGAAGTTCTTC.

The chain recombines TRBV5-1 with TRBJ2-7, with 10 bases that match TRBD1. The CDR3 covers 14 residues. Germline V gene lookup returns CDR1 SGHRS and CDR2 YFSETQ. V lost 4 bases to trimming and J lost 5 bases; unmatched junction nucleotides: 6. The CDR3 bases are TGCGCCAGCAGCAGCAGGACAGGGGGGGACGAGCAGTACTTC. Amino acid sequence: CASSSRTGGDEQYF.

This chain joins TRBV12-3 or TRBV12-4 and TRBJ2-7; TRBD1 matches at 7 bases. The CDR3 contains 13 residues. J gave up 3 bases and V 6 bases, and 5 bases lay outside the gene matches. CDR3 nucleotides: TGTGCCAGCAGCCCACAGGGGCTCTACGAGCAGTACTTC. It is translated as CASSPQGLYEQYF.

At least ten counts were recorded for this clonotype. The rearrangement joins TRBV7-3 to TRBJ2-3, with unresolved D. There are 13 residues in the CDR3. The germline gives CDR1 SGHTA, CDR2 FQGTGA. Trimming stripped 0 bases from V and 5 bases from J, with 6 bases between. Written as DNA, the CDR3 is TGTGCCAGCAGCTTAACAGGGAAAGATACGCAGTATTTT. Its translation: CASSLTGKDTQYF.